This TCR beta chain came from a study of blood T cells in healthy people across ages (dated by TCRdb to the mid-2010s). Some background on the complete study: Template switching captured roughly one uniquely barcoded TCR beta cDNA molecule per two T cells in model experiments. Using deep sequencing normalized with unique cDNA molecular identifiers, the study measured how TCR beta repertoire diversity changes with age. The donors were divided into four age groups: young (average around 17 years), middle-aged (around 41), aged (approximately 62) and long-lived (around 80). The study analyzed two additional independent replicas of 1 million unique cDNA reads from the same blood draw for two donors, one aged 18 to 30 and one aged 80 or older. Results and caveats for the whole study, not just this receptor: Observed TCR beta diversity per million T cells fell roughly linearly with age, and a significant reduction was already apparent by age roughly 40. Estimates of total diversity from one million sequenced T cells were regarded as lower bounds and underestimates. Because the CMV infection status of the donors was unknown, age-related changes in expanded clonotypes may potentially have been confounded. Observed TCR beta diversity correlated strongly with the percentage of naive T cells measured by flow cytometry. Compared with the aged group, the long-lived group had more naive CD4+ T cells, fewer expanded clones and increased TCR diversity, suggesting age selection. Since profiling was done on bulk unsorted PBMCs, naive and antigen-experienced compartments could not be conclusively compared.

This clonotype was recorded a few times. It lacks a known antigen. No clone much larger than this one lies a single base away; base qualities are absent. Library preparation was by 5' RACE. Sequencer: Illumina HiSeq 2500. A second PCR of roughly 7 to 12 cycles was performed with a sample-barcoded 5' primer and a J-beta primer mix. A template-switch 5' adaptor carrying 12 random nucleotides introduced a unique molecular identifier onto each TCR beta cDNA molecule. Each sample yielded at least 2.5 million CDR3-containing paired-end reads. First-strand cDNA was synthesized from all RNA with the Mint cDNA synthesis kit, primed by a TRBC-specific oligonucleotide. After uracil-DNA glycosylase treatment, a first 18-cycle PCR used universal primers M1SS and BC2_uni_R on all cDNA. Per the original workflow: For normalization, 1 million high-quality reads, each with a distinct molecular identifier, were randomly selected from each sample. Instead of being binned into consensus sequences, reads with shared molecular identifiers were discarded. CDR3 identification, clonotype clustering and error correction used MiTCR with a Q25 quality threshold and the strictest error-elimination algorithm. A nonparametric unseen species model with Euler transformation was used to estimate a lower bound on total TCR beta diversity. In-frame beta chains were kept once TCRdb had trimmed the public reads at Q25 with fastp and called clones with MiXCR. All rows with the same CDR3 protein become a single entry with the most common DNA and genes. These V and J calls derive from TCRdb rather than the authors' analysis. The sample profile shows approximately 960,000 distinct CDR3 sequences; about 28% of them were found once. The ten largest clones add up to around 9.6% of the sample.

The roughly 39 donors, aged about 6 to 95 years, were systemically healthy Caucasian individuals from Russia. Each donor gave ten milliliters of peripheral blood, drawn into EDTA-treated Vacutainer tubes. Ficoll-Paque density-gradient centrifugation was used to isolate PBMCs, with at least 6.5 million per sample. Trizol reagent was used to extract total RNA from the PBMCs, yielding at least 6 micrograms per sample. For every donor, flow cytometry on a PBMC aliquot measured the percentage of naive CD45RAhigh/CD27high T cells. V ends up 6 bases short and J 10 bases short, with an unmatched junction base count of 6. The CDR3 sequence holds 14 residues, the cysteine and phenylalanine included. Only CDR3 DNA remains: 42 bases, in frame from the first base. For CDR1 and CDR2, the germline V gene lists SGHTA and FQGNSA. These records were also assigned to another study, of T cells of mothers and their children. According to the second study: The donors were nine systemically healthy Caucasian individuals, made up of three mothers and their six children. cDNA synthesis used all of the extracted RNA, with roughly 1.5 ug of RNA in each 15 ul reaction. In the second PCR, sample barcodes and 2-4 random nucleotides were introduced via the M1S primer. Over 9.5 million TCR beta CDR3 reads were obtained for each mother, and approximately 2.9 million reads were obtained for each child. Thymic selection shapes the output of TCR recombination in a similar way in related and unrelated pairs, and inherited differences have a minor effect. Normalized repertoire overlap was always found to be slightly, but never significantly, higher in related mother-child pairs than in unrelated mother-child pairs. No persistent microchimeric T cell clones were detected, at a sensitivity of roughly 99 clones per million clonotypes. Deep NGS was used in the study to compare the TCR beta repertoires of mothers and children and to look for features that separate related mother-child pairs from unrelated individuals. On average, the children were approximately 11 +/- 4 years old, while the mothers were roughly 40 +/- 4 years old. After adapter ligation was performed with NEBNext reagents, the libraries were sequenced on an Illumina HiSeq 2000 with 100+100 nt paired-end reads. To prevent cross-contamination, the mother and child libraries were prepared one month apart and sequenced in separate runs. For each donor, between about 500,000 and 2,100,000 distinct TCR beta clonotypes were identified. Naive TCR beta clonotypes were estimated from low-frequency clonotypes matched to each donor's FACS-determined naive share, without sorting.

The sequence links TRBV7-2 to TRBJ1-6; 10 bases in the junction line up with TRBD1. The source material was blood. The sequence was obtained from a woman aged 40 to 55 in good health. The CDR3 sequence is CASRSTGGQSPLHF. The DNA sequence is given as TGTGCCAGCAGGTCGACAGGGGGCCAATCACCCCTCCACTTT.